This T cell receptor (beta chain) was identified during a study of blood T cell repertoires in COVID-19. About the research overall: Sources were T cells, B-cell-depleted T cells, or PBMCs; the material itself was cDNA or gDNA.

Germline CDR1 is SGHDT and CDR2 is YYEEEE. This CDR3 contains 15 residues. Germline trimming cut 4 bases from V and 1 base from J; bases unmatched to any gene: 4. Using immunoSEQ multiplex PCR, the repertoire was profiled, and TCRdb retains in-frame clones only, with some absent. The profile shows some 700,000 clones, approximately 90% of them singletons. The TCR comes from a young woman with acute or convalescent COVID-19. The chain has TRBV5-6 and TRBJ2-1, with 8 nucleotides matching TRBD2. Sequenced: peripheral blood. The CDR3 nucleotides are TGTGCCAGCAGCCAAAGACTAGCGTCCTACAATGAGCAGTTCTTC. It specifies CASSQRLASYNEQFF.